This TCR beta chain was sequenced for a study of CD8 T cells in ankylosing spondylitis. Germline V CDR1 and CDR2: LGHNA, YSLEER. CDR3 size: 15 residues. Deletions cut 0 bases from V and 1 base from J, with 10 bases between. Each CDR3 protein is one row after TCRdb ran MiXCR on the 5' RACE reads. The sample lists hundreds of thousands of distinct CDR3 sequences; roughly 12% were seen once. Overall study findings and caveats: Several of the motif variants were reported before in synovial fluid and blood from reactive arthritis. A TCR beta motif of several highly homologous variants appeared characteristic of ankylosing spondylitis blood. Enrichment of disease-linked clones was reportedly significant in matched ankylosing spondylitis synovial fluid. As for the disease-linked clones, they showed a CD8+ phenotype and occurred at relatively low frequencies in peripheral blood.

In this sample, this clonotype turned up many times. Its cognate antigen is unknown. The sequenced material came from blood, either unsorted or a sorted T cell fraction (not recorded which). The origin of this receptor is a male donor with ankylosing spondylitis. V gene TRBV4-3 combines with J gene TRBJ2-7; no firm D call. CDR3 protein: CASSQEVLRSYEQYF. In nucleotides, the CDR3 is TGCGCCAGCAGCCAAGAAGTCCTGCGTTCCTACGAGCAGTACTTC.